This T cell receptor (beta chain) is drawn from a study of T cell repertoires in cytomegalovirus infection. About the research overall: Recently identified HLA-C-restricted and well-studied HLA-B-restricted CMV epitopes were used. Indications of both CMV infection and matching HLA type were provided by public TCR beta signatures.

This clonotype was seen a few times. Its antigen is as yet unknown. TCRdb called the reads again in MiXCR, with one record for every CDR3 protein. The data show approximately 1,000,000 distinct CDR3 sequences, with approximately 31% seen just once and roughly an eighth held by the top ten. The ends lost 3 bases at V and 5 bases at J; junction bases unmatched: 11. Germline V gene data show CDR1 as DFQATT and CDR2 as SNEGSKA (reference sequence). CDR3 length: 16 residues. Findings and caveats of the study: Ex vivo responses were dominated by HLA-C-restricted CMV-specific TCR beta clonotypes.

The gene calls are TRBV20-1 and TRBJ2-1; 9 nucleotides line up with TRBD2. Sequences were derived from cultured CD8+ T cells from PBMCs, sampled from culture after CMV antigen stimulation. This TCR came from a human donor in good health (CMV status not recorded). Some clones in this sample may be carry-over from other donors' samples. The CDR3 loop is CSASGLLAGSDNEQFF. CDR3 DNA sequence: TGCAGTGCTAGTGGGCTGCTAGCGGGGTCAGACAATGAGCAGTTCTTC.